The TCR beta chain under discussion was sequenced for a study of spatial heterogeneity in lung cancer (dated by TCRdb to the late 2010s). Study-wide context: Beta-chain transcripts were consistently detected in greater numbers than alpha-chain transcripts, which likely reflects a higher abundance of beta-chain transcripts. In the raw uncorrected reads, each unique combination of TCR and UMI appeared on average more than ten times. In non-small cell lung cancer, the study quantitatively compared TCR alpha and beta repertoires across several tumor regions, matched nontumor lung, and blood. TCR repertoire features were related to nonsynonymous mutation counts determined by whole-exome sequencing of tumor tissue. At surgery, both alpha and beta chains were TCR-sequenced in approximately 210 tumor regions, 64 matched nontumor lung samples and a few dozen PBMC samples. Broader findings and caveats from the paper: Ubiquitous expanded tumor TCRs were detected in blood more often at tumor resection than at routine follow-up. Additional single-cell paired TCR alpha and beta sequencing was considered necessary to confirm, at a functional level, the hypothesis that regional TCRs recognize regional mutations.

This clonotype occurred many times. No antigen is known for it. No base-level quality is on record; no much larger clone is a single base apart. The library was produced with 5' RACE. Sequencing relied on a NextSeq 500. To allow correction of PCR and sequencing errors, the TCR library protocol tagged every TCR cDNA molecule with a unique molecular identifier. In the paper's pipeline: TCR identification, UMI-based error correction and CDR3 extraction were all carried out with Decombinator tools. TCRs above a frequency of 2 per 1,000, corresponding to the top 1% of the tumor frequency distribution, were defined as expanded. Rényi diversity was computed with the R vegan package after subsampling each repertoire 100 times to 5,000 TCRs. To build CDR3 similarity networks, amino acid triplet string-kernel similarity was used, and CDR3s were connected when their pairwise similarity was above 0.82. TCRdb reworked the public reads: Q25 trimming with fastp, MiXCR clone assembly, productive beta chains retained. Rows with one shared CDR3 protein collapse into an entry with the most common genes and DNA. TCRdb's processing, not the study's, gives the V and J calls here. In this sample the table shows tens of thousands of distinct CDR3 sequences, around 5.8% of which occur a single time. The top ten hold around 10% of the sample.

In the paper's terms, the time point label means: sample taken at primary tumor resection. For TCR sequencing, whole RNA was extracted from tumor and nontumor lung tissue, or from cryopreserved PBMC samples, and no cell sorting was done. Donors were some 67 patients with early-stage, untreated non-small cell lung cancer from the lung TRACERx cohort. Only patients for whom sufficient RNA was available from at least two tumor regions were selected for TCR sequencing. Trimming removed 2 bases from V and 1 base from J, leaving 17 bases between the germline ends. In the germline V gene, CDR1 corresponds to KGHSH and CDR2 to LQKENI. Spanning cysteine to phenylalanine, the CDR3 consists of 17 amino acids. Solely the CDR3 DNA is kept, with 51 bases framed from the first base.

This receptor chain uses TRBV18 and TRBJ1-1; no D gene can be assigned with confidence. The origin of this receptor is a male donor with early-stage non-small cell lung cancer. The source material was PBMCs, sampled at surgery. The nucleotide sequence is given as TGTGCCAGCTCACCAAATTCCCCCCGGATCCAGAACACTGAAGCTTTCTTT. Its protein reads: CASSPNSPRIQNTEAFF.